A single sample gave rise to the 6 T cell receptor beta chains below, sequenced in a study of cytomegalovirus exposure and HLA in healthy donors. This table comes from immunoSEQ multiplex PCR, and its TCRdb copy is limited to in-frame clones, with some not included. Altogether over 130,000 clones are present, around 87% being singletons, with the ten largest covering 7.5% to 9%. Sequences were obtained from PBMCs. All receptors derive from a man between 18 and 35 years old in good health and CMV-seropositive.

A few counts support this clone. This CDR3 is also generated by other DNA sequences in the sample. The chain is built from TRBV2 and TRBJ2-7; TRBD1 is a possible D gene (5 bases). CDR3 size: 12 residues. Germline CDR1 reads SNHLY; CDR2 reads FYNNEI. V lost 3 bases and J 3 bases, leaving 6 bases between the germline ends. The CDR3 loop reads CASSDQGYEQYF. The CDR3, as DNA: TGTGCCAGCAGTGATCAGGGCTACGAGCAGTACTTC.

The rearrangement joins TRBV27 to TRBJ2-7; 8 bases line up with TRBD1. J gave up 5 bases and V 5 bases, and 8 bases lay outside the gene matches. From germline, CDR1 is MNHEY and CDR2 SMNVEV (reference sequence). The CDR3 contains 14 residues. This CDR3 reads CASSLDRDRHEQYF. CDR3 DNA: TGTGCCAGCAGTCTGGACAGGGACCGCCACGAGCAGTACTTC.

This clone was observed a few times. The chain has TRBV2 and TRBJ1-6, with 9 bases lining up with TRBD1. The CDR3 consists of 18 residues. Germline assignment: CDR1 SNHLY and CDR2 FYNNEI. V shed 5 bases, J shed 9 bases, and the junction held 17 bases outside the gene matches. The chain's CDR3 is CASSPTGTGTFISSPLHF. The CDR3 DNA is TGTGCCAGCAGTCCCACCGGGACAGGGACTTTTATCAGTTCACCCCTCCACTTT.

This clone was found a few times. This chain joins TRBV9 and TRBJ1-1; D is ambiguous. Trimming removed 6 bases at V and 2 bases at J, with 11 bases between. CDR1 and CDR2 (germline): SGDLS, YYNGEE. There are 13 residues in the CDR3. CDR3 in DNA: TGTGCCAGCACCCCAGGTCTTAACACTGAAGCTTTCTTT. Amino acid sequence: CASTPGLNTEAFF.

The J gene is TRBJ2-1, the V gene TRBV25-1, with D unresolved. V dropped 5 bases and J dropped 6 bases, with 11 bases sitting between them. The CDR3 totals 13 residues. CDR1 and CDR2 (germline): MGHDK, SYGVNS. CDR3: CASSTRSLNEQFF. CDR3 DNA sequence: TGTGCCAGCAGTACGAGAAGTCTCAATGAGCAGTTCTTC. The variable domain in full, with the rest retrieved from reference TRBV25-1 and TRBJ2-1, is EADIYQTPRYLVIGTGKKITLECSQTMGHDKMYWYQQDPGMELHLIHYSYGVNSTEKGDLSSESTVSRIRTEHFPLTLESARPSHTSQYLCASSTRSLNEQFFGPGTRLTVL.

V usage is TRBV6-5 and J usage is TRBJ1-3; D unclear. There are 15 residues in the CDR3. CDR1 is MNHEY, CDR2 SVGAGI, per germline. V was pared by 6 bases and J by 4 bases, with 16 bases between. The CDR3 region is CASSLVSASGNTIYF. The CDR3, as DNA: TGTGCCAGCAGCCTGGTCAGCGCATCAGGAAACACCATATATTTT.